One sample yielded the 27 T cell receptor beta chains listed below, sequenced in a study of CD8+CD57+ T cells in acquired aplastic anemia. CD8+CD57+ cell expansion, shown by flow cytometry, had occurred in the patients selected for sequencing. Genomic DNA provided the template from which TCR beta VDJ and CDR3 profiles were obtained. TCRdb reprocessed the reads with MiXCR, giving one entry per CDR3 protein. This table holds fewer than 200,000 distinct CDR3 sequences, 40% to 50% found once. Sequenced: sorted CD4+, CD8+, or CD8+CD57+ T cells (not recorded which) from PBMCs. The receptor source for this set is a human donor with aplastic anemia.

This clonotype was recorded at least ten times. The gene calls are TRBV5-6 and TRBJ1-2, with a tentative D call TRBD1 (5 bases). Germline assignment: CDR1 SGHDT and CDR2 YYEEEE. The CDR3 is 14 amino acids. V was trimmed by 7 bases and J by 8 bases, leaving 21 bases between them. The DNA of the CDR3 is TGTGCCAGCTACAGCCTTACGCCGGGGGACGGCTACACCTTC. As protein: CASYSLTPGDGYTF.

The rearrangement links TRBV2 to TRBJ2-7; 8 nucleotides match TRBD1. The ends lost 6 bases at V and 6 bases at J; junction bases unmatched: 10. CDR1 is SNHLY and CDR2 is FYNNEI in the germline V gene. The CDR3 covers 14 residues. CDR3 nucleotides: TGTGCCAGCAGCTCCCCCAGGGGGCTCGGCGAGCAGTACTTC. Translating it yields CASSSPRGLGEQYF.

As concerns this clonotype: Just one base apart from a much larger clone, this may be a read error. The chain couples TRBV5-4 to TRBJ1-1, with a weak D call TRBD1 (6 bases). This CDR3 has 14 amino acids. CDR1 and CDR2 from the germline V gene are SGHNT and YYREEE (reference sequence). CDR3 bases: TGTGCCGGCAGCGTGAACAGGGTCCCCACTGAAGCTTTCTTT. Amino acid sequence: CAGSVNRVPTEAFF. The full variable domain, rest sourced from reference TRBV5-4 and TRBJ1-1, is ETGVTQSPTHLIKTRGQQVTLRCSSQSGHNTVSWYQQALGQGPQFIFQYYREEENGRGNFPPRFSGLQFPNYSSELNVNALELDDSALYLCAGSVNRVPTEAFFGQGTRLTVV.

This clonotype was counted ten times or more. J is TRBJ2-1 and V is TRBV7-3; no reliable D call. V lost 2 bases and J 4 bases, leaving 12 bases between the germline ends. Germline assignment: CDR1 SGHTA and CDR2 FQGTGA. The CDR3 extends over 15 amino acids. CDR3 bases: TGTGCCAGCAGCTTAGATTGGGGTAGGTACAATGAGCAGTTCTTC. Translated: CASSLDWGRYNEQFF.

This sequence joins TRBV12-3 or TRBV12-4 and TRBJ2-3; 8 nucleotides align to TRBD1. CDR3 size: 17 residues. The V gene end was trimmed by 2 bases and the J gene end by 0 bases; junction bases not matched to a gene: 7. The CDR3 loop reads CASSLPTGGASTDTQYF. For the CDR3, the DNA is TGTGCCAGCAGTTTACCAACAGGGGGTGCTAGCACAGATACGCAGTATTTT.

This clonotype showed up many times. The chain links TRBV27 to TRBJ1-6; TRBD1 might be the D (6 bases). Trimming shortened V by 3 bases and J by 9 bases, and 18 bases separated the two germline ends. This CDR3 is built from 16 residues. Germline V gives CDR1 MNHEY, CDR2 SMNVEV (reference sequence). The CDR3 coding sequence is TGTGCCAGCAGTTTTACCGGGGGCAGTGGGGGTTCACCCCTCCACTTT. This codes for CASSFTGGSGGSPLHF.

There are many counts of this clonotype. The chain uses TRBV4-3 and TRBJ1-2; 12 positions agree with TRBD1. The germline CDR1 and CDR2 sequences are LGHNA and YSLEER. The junction had 6 bases not matched to a gene; V was cut back by 1 base and J by 3 bases. CDR3 length: 17 residues. CDR3 protein: CASSQVGDRGRDYGYTF. CDR3 nucleotide sequence: TGCGCCAGCAGCCAAGTTGGGGACAGGGGGCGCGACTATGGCTACACCTTC.

The genes are TRBV12-3 or TRBV12-4 and TRBJ2-3, with 9 bases fitting TRBD1. The V and J ends lost 8 bases and 4 bases, in that order; junction bases with no gene match: 10. The CDR3 consists of 15 residues. The CDR3 reads CASSPDRGGSDTQYF. The CDR3 coding sequence is TGTGCCAGCTCGCCCGACAGGGGGGGTTCAGATACGCAGTATTTT.

This clonotype has ten or more counts. The CDR3 nucleotides are TGTGCCAGCAGCTTAGGCGGGGACGCCGGGGAGCTGTTTTTT. It is translated as CASSLGGDAGELFF. The chain combines TRBV7-3 with TRBJ2-2, with D maybe TRBD2 (6 bases). V gave up 2 bases and J gave up 6 bases, with 10 bases separating them. Germline loops: CDR1 SGHTA, CDR2 FQGTGA. The CDR3 length is 14 residues.

This sequence joins TRBV20-1 and TRBJ2-3; 7 nucleotides line up with TRBD2. This CDR3 has 12 amino acids. J gave up 7 bases and V 6 bases, and 7 bases lay outside the gene matches. Per germline, CDR1 DFQATT and CDR2 SNEGSKA (reference sequence). The CDR3: CSAPSSGNTQYF. DNA for the CDR3: TGCAGTGCCCCCTCTAGCGGTAATACGCAGTATTTT.

The table lists this clonotype with a few counts. The chain carries TRBV20-1 and TRBJ2-3, with 13 bases fitting TRBD2. The length of the CDR3 is 15 residues. The junction had 5 bases not matched to a gene; V was cut back by 4 bases and J by 4 bases. CDR1 is DFQATT, CDR2 SNEGSKA, per germline (reference sequence). The CDR3 nucleotides are TGCAGTGCTACGGGGACTAGCGGGGACGCAGATACGCAGTATTTT. As protein: CSATGTSGDADTQYF.

This clonotype was found many times. The rearrangement uses TRBV20-1 and TRBJ1-1; a weak D match, TRBD1 (5 bases). The CDR3 runs to 14 residues. Germline CDR1 DFQATT, CDR2 SNEGSKA (reference sequence). Trimming removed 4 bases at V and 1 base at J, with 13 bases between. The CDR3 sequence is CSATGRPTNTEAFF. In DNA, the CDR3 is TGCAGTGCTACGGGGCGGCCTACGAACACTGAAGCTTTCTTT.

This clonotype has more than one count but fewer than ten. The chain recombines TRBV24-1 with TRBJ2-2, with D possibly matching TRBD1 (5 bases). V was shortened by 4 bases and J by 4 bases, with 9 bases between the two germline ends. CDR3 length: 14 residues. In germline, CDR1 is KGHDR, CDR2 SFDVKD. The CDR3 DNA sequence: TGTGCCACCAGTGAAACAGGATCCACCGGGGAGCTGTTTTTT. Translated: CATSETGSTGELFF.

For this clonotype: Sequence at one end of the junction differs from germline and may be a read error. The chain has TRBV10-3 and TRBJ2-7; 10 bases fit TRBD2. The germline CDR1 and CDR2 sequences are ENHRY and SYGVKD. The CDR3 loop spans 15 amino acids. DNA of the CDR3: TGTGCCGTCAGTGTACAGCGGGGGGGGTACTACGAGCAGTACTTC. Translating gives CAVSVQRGGYYEQYF.

This chain uses TRBV10-1 with TRBJ2-1; D remains unclear. The V end was cut by 11 bases, the J end by 6 bases, with 17 bases between. The CDR3 has 13 residues. Germline V gene sequence: CDR1 WNHNN, CDR2 SYGVQD (reference sequence). In DNA form, the CDR3 reads TGCGCCTCCACGGGCGCGACACCCAATGAGCAGTTCTTC. As protein: CASTGATPNEQFF.

The table lists this clonotype with a few counts. The chain carries TRBV29-1 and TRBJ1-2; no definite D call. Germline values: CDR1 SQVTM, CDR2 ANQGSEA. The ends were cut back, 4 bases at V and 4 bases at J, with 7 bases in the middle. This CDR3 is built from 11 residues. CDR3 in DNA: TGCAGCGTTGTGACATTCTATGGCTACACCTTC. As protein: CSVVTFYGYTF.

This clonotype appeared a single time. The V and J genes are TRBV20-1 and TRBJ2-5; 13 bases match TRBD2. Unmatched junction bases numbered 3, after V lost 0 bases and J lost 8 bases. Germline CDR1 is DFQATT and CDR2 is SNEGSKA (reference sequence). The CDR3 sequence is 14 residues long. The CDR3, as DNA: TGCAGTGCTAGAGAACTAGCGGGGGGGCGAACCCAGTACTTC. This translates into CSARELAGGRTQYF.

This clonotype was seen ten or more times. V gene TRBV7-3 combines with J gene TRBJ1-2; D remains ambiguous. The length of the CDR3 is 16 residues. Trimming cost V 3 bases and J 5 bases, with 19 bases left between them. Germline loops: CDR1 SGHTA, CDR2 FQGTGA. The CDR3 is CASSLAPGAKVYGYTF. In DNA, the CDR3 is TGTGCCAGCAGCTTGGCCCCGGGCGCTAAGGTATATGGCTACACCTTC.

In its sample, this clonotype was seen many times. The rearrangement uses TRBV12-3 or TRBV12-4 and TRBJ2-5; D gene unclear. The CDR3 runs 11 residues. V was pared by 5 bases and J by 4 bases, with 5 bases between. The CDR3 loop reads CASSTSETQYF. In nucleotides, the CDR3 is TGTGCCAGCAGTACTTCAGAGACCCAGTACTTC.

The chain couples TRBV6-1 to TRBJ2-5; 10 nucleotides line up with TRBD2. V trimming: 2 bases; J trimming: 8 bases; junction bases outside the gene matches: 8. CDR1 is MNHNS, CDR2 SASEGT, per germline. There are 15 residues in the CDR3. CDR3 protein: CASSEWSGRVITQYF. As DNA, the CDR3 is TGTGCCAGCAGTGAATGGAGCGGGAGGGTAATCACCCAGTACTTC.

This clonotype was seen repeatedly, ten times or more. V gene TRBV3-1 combines with J gene TRBJ1-6; 7 bases fit TRBD1. The CDR3 has 15 amino acids. V was pared by 2 bases and J by 7 bases, with 5 bases of the junction left unmatched. CDR1 is LGHDT, CDR2 YNNKEL, per germline (reference sequence). The CDR3 spells CASSQFGRGNSPLHF. The CDR3 DNA follows: TGTGCCAGCAGCCAATTCGGCAGGGGGAATTCACCCCTCCACTTT. Drawing the rest from reference TRBV3-1 and TRBJ1-6, the complete variable domain is DTAVSQTPKYLVTQMGNDKSIKCEQNLGHDTMYWYKQDSKKFLKIMFSYNNKELIINETVPNRFSPKSPDKAHLNLHINSLELGDSAVYFCASSQFGRGNSPLHFGNGTRLTVT.

The chain uses TRBV20-1 and TRBJ1-6, with 9 bases that match TRBD1. The CDR3 covers 13 residues. CDR1 is DFQATT and CDR2 is SNEGSKA in the germline V gene (reference sequence). J was trimmed by 7 bases and V by 5 bases; bases with no gene match: 3. The CDR3 region has the DNA TGCAGTGCTCCAGGACAGGGGAATTCACCCCTCCACTTT. It codes for CSAPGQGNSPLHF.

This clonotype is medium-sized (0.01 to 0.1%) by share. V usage is TRBV15 and J usage is TRBJ1-6, with 8 nucleotides matching TRBD1. V shed 1 base, J shed 9 bases, and the junction held 5 bases outside the gene matches. The CDR3 length is 15 residues. From germline, CDR1 is LNHNV and CDR2 YYDKDF (reference sequence). CDR3 region: CATSRGTGSGSPLHF. CDR3 in DNA: TGTGCCACCAGCAGAGGGACAGGGTCGGGTTCACCCCTCCACTTT.

The chain carries TRBV11-2 and TRBJ2-6; the D gene is possibly TRBD1 (5 bases). Germline-derived CDR1 and CDR2 are SGHAT and FQNNGV. V lost 0 bases, J lost 2 bases, and 11 bases lay in between. The CDR3 contains 17 residues. The CDR3 nucleotides read TGTGCCAGCAGCTTAGAGGATCAGGGTACTGGGGCCAACGTCCTGACTTTC. As protein: CASSLEDQGTGANVLTF.

This sequence joins TRBV5-1 and TRBJ2-3, with a tentative D call TRBD1 (6 bases). The CDR3 sequence is 15 residues long. Germline-derived CDR1 and CDR2 are SGHRS and YFSETQ. Trimming pared 6 bases from V and 3 bases from J, leaving 17 bases between. CDR3 nucleotide sequence: TGCGCCAGCAAAGAAACAGGGTCGCGGACAGATACGCAGTATTTT. Its translation is CASKETGSRTDTQYF.

This rearrangement joins TRBV19 to TRBJ1-6; the D gene is possibly TRBD1 (5 bases). Trimming left V 7 bases short and J 5 bases short, with 18 bases between. The V gene's germline CDR1 is LNHDA and CDR2 SQIVND (reference sequence). CDR3 length: 16 amino acids. For the CDR3, the DNA is TGTGCCAGTACCGATCGTGGGGGGTTGGATAATTCACCCCTCCACTTT. It yields the protein CASTDRGGLDNSPLHF.

The chain carries TRBV6-5 and TRBJ2-7; TRBD1 agrees at 9 bases. The CDR3 is made up of 15 amino acids. The germline CDR1 and CDR2 sequences are MNHEY and SVGAGI. With V trimmed by 0 bases and J by 8 bases, 8 bases remained unmatched. CDR3 amino acids: CASSYSGTGHLQQYF. The CDR3 region has the DNA TGTGCCAGCAGTTACTCGGGGACAGGGCACCTCCAGCAGTACTTC.